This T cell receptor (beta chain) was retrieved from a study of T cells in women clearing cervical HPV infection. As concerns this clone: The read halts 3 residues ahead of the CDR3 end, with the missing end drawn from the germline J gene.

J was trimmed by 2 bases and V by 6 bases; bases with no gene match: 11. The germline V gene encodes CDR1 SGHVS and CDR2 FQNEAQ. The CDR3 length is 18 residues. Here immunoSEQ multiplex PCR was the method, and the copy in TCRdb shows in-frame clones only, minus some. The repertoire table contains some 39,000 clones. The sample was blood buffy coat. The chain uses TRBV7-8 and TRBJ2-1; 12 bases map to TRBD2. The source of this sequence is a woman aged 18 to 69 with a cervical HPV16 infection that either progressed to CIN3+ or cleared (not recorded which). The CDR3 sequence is CASSPGLAGHDPYNEQFF. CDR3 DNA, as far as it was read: TGTGCCAGCAGTCCTGGACTAGCGGGACACGACCCCTACAATGAG.